This T cell receptor beta chain originates from a study of T cells after yellow fever vaccination. TCRdb ran MiXCR on the 5' RACE reads and lists one entry per CDR3 protein. The repertoire holds more than 300,000 distinct CDR3 sequences, around a tenth seen once, with 3% to 3.5% in the top ten. There are a few counts of this clonotype. The V end was cut by 3 bases, the J end by 2 bases, with 12 bases between. Germline lookup yields CDR1 ENHRY and CDR2 SYGVKD. The CDR3 consists of 15 residues. This TCR was sampled from a man aged 18 to 30 who received the YFV17D yellow fever vaccine. The chain has TRBV10-3 and TRBJ2-3; D remains unclear. Material: CD4+ T cells sorted from PBMCs, obtained 45 days after the yellow fever booster vaccination. CDR3 nucleotide sequence: TGTGCCATCAGTGAAAGGCCGATCCCCACAGATACGCAGTATTTT. Its protein product is CAISERPIPTDTQYF.